The subject of this entry is one T cell receptor (beta chain). Antigen: not known. The data stem from a study of T cells after yellow fever vaccination. General observations from the study: Once the booster was given, most primary-vaccination clones reappeared, at around 96% for CD4 and 85% to 90% for CD8.

In TCRdb, the 5' RACE reads were re-called with MiXCR into one record per CDR3 protein. The table shows 25,000 to 30,000 distinct CDR3 sequences, with about 4.7% occurring only once. Germline loops: CDR1 SGHAT, CDR2 FQDESV (reference sequence). There are 11 residues in the CDR3. V was trimmed by 7 bases and J by 11 bases, leaving 15 bases between them. The clonotype originates from a man younger than 40 who received the YFV17D yellow fever vaccine. Sequenced material: CD8+ T cells sorted from PBMCs, taken 10 days after the yellow fever booster vaccination. J is TRBJ2-7 and V is TRBV11-1, with D possibly TRBD2 on 6 matching bases. Here the CDR3 DNA reads TGTGCCAGCACCTCCGGGGGTGAAGAGTACTTC. This gives the protein CASTSGGEEYF.